This TCR beta chain was sequenced for a study of blood T cell repertoires in COVID-19. Study context: Sources were T cells, B-cell-depleted T cells, or PBMCs; the material itself was cDNA or gDNA.

The CDR3 extends over 14 amino acids. V lost 1 base, J lost 4 bases, and 1 base stayed unmatched. Germline V gene data show CDR1 as KGHSH and CDR2 as LQKENI. Source study methods: Estimation of nucleated cell counts relied on the amplification of reference gene primers. Produced via immunoSEQ multiplex PCR; TCRdb's table is partial and in-frame only. The D gene and trimming were derived from the DNA, and the V and J assignments and clone size from that table. The sample yields about 180,000 clones, roughly 82% seen once. V gene TRBV18 combines with J gene TRBJ2-5; 9 bases line up with TRBD2. This receptor was taken from a woman in her 70s with acute or convalescent COVID-19. Source material: peripheral blood. The CDR3 DNA reads TGTGCCAGCTCACCACTAGCGGGAGTAGAGACCCAGTACTTC. Protein sequence: CASSPLAGVETQYF. The full variable domain, with the rest looked up from reference TRBV18 and TRBJ2-5, is NAGVMQNPRHLVRRRGQEARLRCSPMKGHSHVYWYRQLPEEGLKFMVYLQKENIIDESGMPKERFSAEFPKEGPSILRIQQVVRGDSAAYFCASSPLAGVETQYFGPGTRLLVL.